The 29 T cell receptor beta chains below come from one sample, sequenced in a study of T cell responses to AZD1222 COVID-19 vaccine (dated by TCRdb to the early 2020s). Per the publication, the time point label means: baseline before first vaccination. The library was obtained by the immunoSEQ multiplex PCR assay. TCRdb provides this immuneACCESS table in a form limited to in-frame rearrangements. Some clones are lacking; in checked studies, under half of them reflect an unresolved V gene, and why the rest are absent is not known. The sample table records some 140,000 clones; 80% to 95% of these occur just once. The ten biggest clones cover roughly 3.1% of the sample. Specimen: peripheral blood, collected on day 0 of AZD1222 vaccination. These receptors were taken from an adult in good health.

This sequence joins TRBV24-1 and TRBJ2-1; D not certain. The V gene's germline CDR1 is KGHDR and CDR2 SFDVKD. Trimming pared 3 bases from V and 13 bases from J, leaving 18 bases between. There are 14 residues in the CDR3. The chain's CDR3 is CATSDNTEVRIQFF. CDR3 in DNA: TGTGCCACCAGTGATAACACCGAAGTAAGGATTCAGTTCTTC.

The V call is TRBV3-1 (or the pseudogene TRBV3-2), the J call TRBJ2-1; TRBD2 agrees at 11 bases. The CDR3 runs to 18 residues. J lost 0 bases, V lost 4 bases, and 8 bases had no gene match. Germline V gene lookup returns CDR1 LGHDT and CDR2 YNNKEL (reference sequence). In nucleotides, the CDR3 is TGTGCCAGCAGCCCCGGACTAGCGGGCCTAAGCTCCTACAATGAGCAGTTCTTC. Translated: CASSPGLAGLSSYNEQFF.

The chain is built from TRBV18 and TRBJ1-5; D is uncertain. From germline, CDR1 is KGHSH and CDR2 LQKENI. CDR3 length equals 15 residues. V shed 2 bases and J shed 7 bases, with 15 bases lying between them. CDR3 region: CASSPDFSGNQPQHF. The CDR3 DNA follows: TGTGCCAGCTCACCAGATTTTTCAGGAAACCAGCCCCAGCATTTT.

This sequence joins TRBV3-1 (or the pseudogene TRBV3-2) and TRBJ2-6; D is undetermined. This CDR3 has 15 residues. V dropped 7 bases and J dropped 3 bases, with 13 bases sitting between them. Germline CDR1 and CDR2: LGHDT and YNNKEL (reference sequence). The CDR3 reads CASTDKPSGANVLTF. CDR3 nucleotide sequence: TGTGCCAGCACCGATAAGCCGAGTGGGGCCAACGTCCTGACTTTC.

Only a few counts were recorded for this clone. The CDR3 loop is CASSFYRDAGELFF. CDR3 nucleotides: TGTGCCAGCAGCTTCTACCGGGATGCCGGGGAGCTGTTTTTT. This chain links TRBV11-3 with TRBJ2-2; D may be TRBD2 (5 bases). Trimming left V 3 bases short and J 6 bases short, with 11 bases between. The CDR3 length is 14 residues. From germline, CDR1 is SGHNT and CDR2 YENEEA.

The rearrangement uses TRBV9 and TRBJ1-3; 9 nucleotides align to TRBD1. The CDR3 length is 17 residues. V was clipped by 2 bases and J by 4 bases; unmatched bases: 10. CDR1 and CDR2 from the germline V gene are SGDLS and YYNGEE. The CDR3: CASSVGGTGSFGNTIYF. Written as DNA, the CDR3 is TGTGCCAGCAGCGTCGGGGGGACAGGGTCTTTCGGAAACACCATATATTTT.

In DNA form, the CDR3 reads TGTGCCAGCGGACGGTATAGCAATCAGCCCCAGCATTTT. This encodes CASGRYSNQPQHF. This chain connects TRBV12-3 or TRBV12-4 to TRBJ1-5; D gene unclear. The CDR3 spans 13 residues. The V and J ends lost 8 bases and 0 bases respectively, with 8 bases between them.

The chain joins TRBV5-1 to TRBJ2-1; D perhaps matches TRBD2 (5 bases). The CDR3 spans 15 residues. Trimming cost V 0 bases and J 6 bases, with 13 bases left between them. The V gene's germline CDR1 is SGHRS and CDR2 YFSETQ. CDR3 DNA sequence: TGCGCCAGCAGCTTGGCGGACGGGATTCGCAATGAGCAGTTCTTC. It is translated as CASSLADGIRNEQFF.

The chain joins TRBV5-5 to TRBJ2-3; D is possibly TRBD1 (6 bases). Germline V gene sequence: CDR1 SGHKS, CDR2 YYEKEE (reference sequence). V lost 2 bases and J 5 bases, leaving 15 bases between the germline ends. The CDR3 runs 15 residues. The CDR3 protein is CASSFTGFLRDTQYF. Here the CDR3 DNA reads TGTGCCAGCAGCTTTACAGGGTTCTTACGAGATACGCAGTATTTT.

The chain uses TRBV19 and TRBJ2-7, with 8 positions matching TRBD1. CDR1 is LNHDA, CDR2 SQIVND, per germline (reference sequence). J gave up 3 bases and V 10 bases, and 8 bases lay outside the gene matches. The CDR3 has 13 residues. The CDR3 spells CATKTGVNYEQYF. For the CDR3, the DNA is TGTGCCACCAAGACAGGGGTAAACTACGAGCAGTACTTC.

This clone occurred a few times. DNA of the CDR3: TGCGCCAGCAGCTTGGCCGGCAACCAAGAGACCCAGTACTTC. It encodes CASSLAGNQETQYF. V is TRBV5-1 and J is TRBJ2-5; no definite D call. Per germline, CDR1 SGHRS and CDR2 YFSETQ. V lost 0 bases and J lost 0, with 6 bases in between. CDR3 size: 14 residues.

The chain links TRBV7-6 to TRBJ1-4, with 12 bases that match TRBD1. The CDR3 totals 17 residues. Germline trimming cut 5 bases from V and 10 bases from J; bases unmatched to any gene: 14. Germline assignment: CDR1 SGHVS and CDR2 FNYEAQ. CDR3: CASSPRDRGLGGRKLFF. The CDR3 DNA sequence: TGTGCCAGCAGCCCCCGGGACAGGGGGCTCGGCGGAAGAAAACTGTTTTTT.

The genes are TRBV3-1 (or the pseudogene TRBV3-2) and TRBJ2-3, with D perhaps matching TRBD2 (6 bases). The ends were cut back, 6 bases at V and 2 bases at J, with 12 bases in the middle. Germline V gene lookup returns CDR1 LGHDT and CDR2 YNNKEL (reference sequence). The CDR3 spans 14 residues. CDR3 sequence reads: CASRDGGLTDTQYF. The CDR3 coding sequence is TGTGCCAGCAGGGACGGGGGACTCACAGATACGCAGTATTTT.

This chain's CDR3 is CAISETSNEQFF. The CDR3 region has the DNA TGTGCCATCAGTGAGACTAGCAATGAGCAGTTCTTC. The chain employs TRBV10-3 and TRBJ2-1; tentative D call: TRBD2 (5 bases). CDR3 length: 12 amino acids. V lost 2 bases and J lost 6, with 5 bases in between. Germline CDR1 ENHRY, CDR2 SYGVKD.

This rearrangement joins TRBV27 to TRBJ2-5; a possible D gene is TRBD2 (6 bases). Germline CDR1 reads MNHEY; CDR2 reads SMNVEV (reference sequence). V lost 1 base and J 0 bases, leaving 9 bases between the germline ends. There are 15 residues in the CDR3. As DNA, the CDR3 is TGTGCCAGCAGTTTATTGGCGGGATACCAAGAGACCCAGTACTTC. This encodes CASSLLAGYQETQYF.

This chain links TRBV3-1 (or the pseudogene TRBV3-2) with TRBJ2-5, with D perhaps matching TRBD2 (5 bases). Trimming left V 6 bases short and J 4 bases short, with 12 bases between. Germline V gives CDR1 LGHDT, CDR2 YNNKEL (reference sequence). This CDR3 region has 13 residues. The CDR3 DNA is TGTGCCAGCAGGCTACTCGCGGGAGAGACCCAGTACTTC. It codes for CASRLLAGETQYF.

CDR3: CASSDIPGQGTGAKNIQYF. The CDR3 DNA follows: TGTGCCAGCAGTGACATCCCGGGACAGGGGACAGGAGCCAAAAACATTCAGTACTTC. This chain connects TRBV6-2 or TRBV6-3 to TRBJ2-4; 10 nucleotides match TRBD1. In germline, CDR1 is MNHEY, CDR2 SVGEGT. The CDR3 covers 19 residues. The J segment lost 0 bases and the V segment lost 5 bases, leaving 13 bases of the junction unmatched.

Points on this clone: Germline and junction disagree at one end, which may indicate a read error. This chain joins TRBV3-1 (or the pseudogene TRBV3-2) and TRBJ1-1; D perhaps matches TRBD1 (6 bases). This CDR3 contains 15 residues. Germline CDR1 LGHDT, CDR2 YNNKEL (reference sequence). Here the CDR3 reads CASSLGSAGAPYELF. The CDR3, as DNA: TGTGCCAGCAGCCTCGGGTCGGCAGGGGCCCCATACGAGCTCTTT.

The chain combines TRBV11-3 with TRBJ2-7, with D perhaps TRBD1 or TRBD2 (5 bases each). V lost 5 bases to trimming and J lost 3 bases, with 11 bases between them. Germline loops: CDR1 SGHNT, CDR2 YENEEA. CDR3 size: 13 residues. The DNA for the CDR3 is TGTGCCAGCAGCCCGGGGACGGTCTACGAGCAGTACTTC. As protein: CASSPGTVYEQYF.

This rearrangement joins TRBV5-1 to TRBJ2-5; 7 bases match TRBD2. CDR1 and CDR2 from the germline V gene are SGHRS and YFSETQ. The CDR3 totals 16 residues. The trim removed 0 bases at V and 5 bases at J, leaving 10 bases unmatched. The CDR3 sequence is CASSLAEGKGGETQYF. The CDR3 DNA reads TGCGCCAGCAGCTTGGCCGAGGGAAAGGGAGGGGAGACCCAGTACTTC.

This rearrangement joins TRBV12-5 to TRBJ1-5; D uncertain. Germline lookup yields CDR1 LGHNT and CDR2 FRNRAP. V was shortened by 3 bases and J by 5 bases, with 23 bases between the two germline ends. The CDR3 covers 18 residues. The CDR3 loop is CASGFPSLGPSGHQPQHF. The CDR3 nucleotides read TGTGCTAGTGGTTTCCCCTCTCTCGGCCCCTCTGGGCATCAGCCCCAGCATTTT.

The chain employs TRBV24-1 and TRBJ1-2; D ambiguous. This CDR3 spans 12 amino acids. V lost 7 bases, J lost 5 bases, and 10 bases lay in between. CDR1 and CDR2 from the germline V gene are KGHDR and SFDVKD. The CDR3 DNA reads TGTGCCACCAGACCGAATGGTTATGGCTACACCTTC. The encoded protein is CATRPNGYGYTF.

This clone occurred once. The chain combines TRBV27 with TRBJ2-7, with TRBD2 identical over 13 bases. From germline, CDR1 is MNHEY and CDR2 SMNVEV (reference sequence). Trimming at V came to 6 bases and at J to 2 bases, leaving 7 bases not matched to a gene. CDR3 size: 16 residues. The CDR3, as DNA: TGTGCCAGCAGATCCCTTACTAGCGGGGGGGCCTACGAGCAGTACTTC. Its protein product is CASRSLTSGGAYEQYF.

This sequence joins TRBV12-3 or TRBV12-4 and TRBJ1-1, with D maybe TRBD1 (6 bases). The V and J ends lost 1 base and 3 bases respectively, with 6 bases between them. CDR3 length equals 13 residues. The CDR3 region has the DNA TGTGCCAGCAGTTTAGGGGGGCACACTGAAGCTTTCTTT. Translating it yields CASSLGGHTEAFF.

The chain is built from TRBV5-1 and TRBJ2-1; 9 positions match TRBD2. CDR1 and CDR2 from the germline V gene are SGHRS and YFSETQ. J lost 7 bases, V lost 0 bases, and 5 bases had no gene match. There are 15 residues in the CDR3. CDR3: CASSLDVSGGNEQFF. The CDR3 nucleotides are TGCGCCAGCAGCTTGGATGTTAGCGGGGGTAATGAGCAGTTCTTC.

This rearrangement joins TRBV19 to TRBJ1-2; D gene uncertain. The CDR3 length is 13 residues. Germline V gene lookup returns CDR1 LNHDA and CDR2 SQIVND (reference sequence). V lost 6 bases and J 7 bases, leaving 15 bases between the germline ends. CDR3 sequence (DNA): TGTGCCAGTAGGGGGTCAAGCGTGAGTGGCTACACCTTC. The encoded protein is CASRGSSVSGYTF.

J is TRBJ2-5 and V is TRBV5-1; the match to TRBD2 covers 9 bases. The CDR3 has 14 residues. The V gene's germline CDR1 is SGHRS and CDR2 YFSETQ. After removal of 3 bases from V and 5 bases from J, the junction contained 5 bases not matched to a gene. The CDR3, as DNA: TGCGCCAGCAGCTCCGGGACTAGCAGCGAGACCCAGTACTTC. Residues: CASSSGTSSETQYF.

This CDR3 reads CASSLGENSGNTIYF. CDR3 in DNA: TGTGCCAGCAGCTTGGGGGAGAACTCTGGAAACACCATATATTTT. The chain joins TRBV5-6 to TRBJ1-3; D gene ambiguous. The length of the CDR3 is 15 residues. Per the germline V gene, CDR1 is SGHDT and CDR2 is YYEEEE. Trimming cost V 0 bases and J 0 bases, with 7 bases left between them.

The chain couples TRBV6-5 to TRBJ2-7; 9 bases line up with TRBD1. Germline assignment: CDR1 MNHEY and CDR2 SVGAGI. The CDR3 has 15 amino acids. V shed 6 bases, J shed 3 bases, and the junction held 9 bases outside the gene matches. The CDR3 is CASRSKTGGNYEQYF. CDR3 nucleotides: TGTGCCAGCAGATCTAAGACAGGGGGGAACTACGAGCAGTACTTC.